One and the same sample provided the 9 T cell receptor beta chains below, sequenced in a study of shared clonotypes between healthy human individuals. Some clones are missing from TCRdb's copy, which holds only in-frame ones; the method was immunoSEQ multiplex PCR. The sample contains roughly 2 million clones, more than 90% of which appear only once. Sequencing was carried out using naive CD4+ T cells sorted from blood. This sample's subset: CD45RA+ positively selected. Receptor source: a man younger than 35 in good health.

The chain joins TRBV7-8 to TRBJ1-6, with a possible D match to TRBD1 (5 bases). Deletions cut 3 bases from V and 5 bases from J, with 11 bases between. The CDR3 runs to 15 residues. Germline V gives CDR1 SGHVS, CDR2 FQNEAQ. This chain's CDR3 is CASSFTKGHNSPLHF. In DNA, the CDR3 is TGTGCCAGCAGCTTTACAAAGGGACATAATTCACCCCTCCACTTT.

The chain has TRBV4-1 and TRBJ2-3; a weak D match, TRBD1 (6 bases). Germline V gene lookup returns CDR1 MGHRA and CDR2 YSYEKL. The CDR3 has 18 residues. Trimming cost V 3 bases and J 2 bases, with 21 bases left between them. The CDR3 DNA reads as TGCGCCAGCAGCCACCCCCGGGACACTGGGGTGCCCACAGATACGCAGTATTTT. It is translated as CASSHPRDTGVPTDTQYF.

The DNA of the CDR3 is TGTGCCAGCAGCTCCGTTAAGCGGGGGGGCCCTGATGAGCAGTTCTTC. Its translation: CASSSVKRGGPDEQFF. The chain joins TRBV7-2 to TRBJ2-1, with TRBD2 matching over 10 bases. CDR3 length: 16 amino acids. Looked up from germline, CDR1 is SGHTA and CDR2 is FQGNSA. Germline trimming cut 4 bases from V and 8 bases from J; bases unmatched to any gene: 11.

V is TRBV5-1 and J is TRBJ2-3; D gene ambiguous. Trimming took off 0 bases at V and 1 base at J, with 9 bases between the two ends. Germline V lookup: CDR1 SGHRS, CDR2 YFSETQ. The CDR3 spans 15 residues. CDR3 residues: CASSLDPGRTDTQYF. In nucleotides, the CDR3 is TGCGCCAGCAGCTTGGATCCCGGGCGCACAGATACGCAGTATTTT.

CDR3 in amino acids: CASSLDLHGYEQYF. DNA of the CDR3: TGTGCCAGCAGCTTGGATTTGCACGGCTACGAGCAGTACTTC. The chain recombines TRBV5-8 with TRBJ2-7, with D unclear. The germline CDR1 and CDR2 sequences are SGHTS and YDEGEE. The CDR3 extends over 14 amino acids. V shed 0 bases and J shed 3 bases, with 10 bases lying between them.

This chain links TRBV5-1 with TRBJ1-1; possibly TRBD1 for D (5 bases). Germline CDR1 is SGHRS and CDR2 is YFSETQ. This CDR3 is 15 amino acids long. The V and J ends lost 0 bases and 4 bases respectively, with 13 bases between them. CDR3 sequence (DNA): TGCGCCAGCAGCTTGGGTTCGGGGGTGGGCACTGAAGCTTTCTTT. It specifies CASSLGSGVGTEAFF.

This clone occurred once. J is TRBJ1-3 and V is TRBV2; TRBD1 is a possible D gene (5 bases). CDR3 length equals 16 residues. Germline V CDR1 and CDR2: SNHLY, FYNNEI. The ends were cut back, 4 bases at V and 0 bases at J, with 13 bases in the middle. The CDR3 region has the DNA TGTGCCAGCAGTGGGGGCTTCCCGGGCTCTGGAAACACCATATATTTT. Residues: CASSGGFPGSGNTIYF.

The chain uses TRBV4-3 and TRBJ1-2; no reliable D call. The germline gives CDR1 LGHNA, CDR2 YSLEER. With 4 bases removed from V and 4 bases from J, the gap between germline ends came to 10 bases. CDR3 length: 13 amino acids. The DNA of the CDR3 is TGCGCCAGCAGCCGAGAATGGGGCTATGGCTACACCTTC. This translates into CASSREWGYGYTF.

This clone was counted only a few times. The chain uses TRBV30 and TRBJ1-2; 7 bases line up with TRBD1. Per the germline V gene, CDR1 is GTSNPN and CDR2 is SVGIG (reference sequence). The J segment lost 3 bases and the V segment lost 3 bases, leaving 7 bases of the junction unmatched. The CDR3 length is 14 residues. Here the CDR3 DNA reads TGTGCCTGGAGCCTACCGGGACAGCACTATGGCTACACCTTC. It is translated as CAWSLPGQHYGYTF.